This T cell receptor (beta chain) was identified during a study of T cell repertoires in cytomegalovirus infection. This clonotype was seen repeatedly, ten times or more. One entry per CDR3 protein results from TCRdb running MiXCR on the reads. The sample yields 200,000 to 300,000 distinct CDR3 sequences, around 9% seen once. This CDR3 has 13 residues. The V gene lost 6 bases and the J gene lost 7 bases, with 16 bases spanning the gap. Germline-derived CDR1 and CDR2 are MNHEY and SVGEGT. The sequenced sample was PBMCs. The sequence was collected from a human donor in good health (CMV status not recorded). Some clones in this sample may be carry-over from other donors' samples. J is TRBJ2-7 and V is TRBV6-2 or TRBV6-3, with D possibly matching TRBD1 (6 bases). The CDR3 loop is CASRLSQGWEQYF. Written as DNA, the CDR3 is TGTGCCAGCAGACTATCACAGGGCTGGGAGCAGTACTTC.